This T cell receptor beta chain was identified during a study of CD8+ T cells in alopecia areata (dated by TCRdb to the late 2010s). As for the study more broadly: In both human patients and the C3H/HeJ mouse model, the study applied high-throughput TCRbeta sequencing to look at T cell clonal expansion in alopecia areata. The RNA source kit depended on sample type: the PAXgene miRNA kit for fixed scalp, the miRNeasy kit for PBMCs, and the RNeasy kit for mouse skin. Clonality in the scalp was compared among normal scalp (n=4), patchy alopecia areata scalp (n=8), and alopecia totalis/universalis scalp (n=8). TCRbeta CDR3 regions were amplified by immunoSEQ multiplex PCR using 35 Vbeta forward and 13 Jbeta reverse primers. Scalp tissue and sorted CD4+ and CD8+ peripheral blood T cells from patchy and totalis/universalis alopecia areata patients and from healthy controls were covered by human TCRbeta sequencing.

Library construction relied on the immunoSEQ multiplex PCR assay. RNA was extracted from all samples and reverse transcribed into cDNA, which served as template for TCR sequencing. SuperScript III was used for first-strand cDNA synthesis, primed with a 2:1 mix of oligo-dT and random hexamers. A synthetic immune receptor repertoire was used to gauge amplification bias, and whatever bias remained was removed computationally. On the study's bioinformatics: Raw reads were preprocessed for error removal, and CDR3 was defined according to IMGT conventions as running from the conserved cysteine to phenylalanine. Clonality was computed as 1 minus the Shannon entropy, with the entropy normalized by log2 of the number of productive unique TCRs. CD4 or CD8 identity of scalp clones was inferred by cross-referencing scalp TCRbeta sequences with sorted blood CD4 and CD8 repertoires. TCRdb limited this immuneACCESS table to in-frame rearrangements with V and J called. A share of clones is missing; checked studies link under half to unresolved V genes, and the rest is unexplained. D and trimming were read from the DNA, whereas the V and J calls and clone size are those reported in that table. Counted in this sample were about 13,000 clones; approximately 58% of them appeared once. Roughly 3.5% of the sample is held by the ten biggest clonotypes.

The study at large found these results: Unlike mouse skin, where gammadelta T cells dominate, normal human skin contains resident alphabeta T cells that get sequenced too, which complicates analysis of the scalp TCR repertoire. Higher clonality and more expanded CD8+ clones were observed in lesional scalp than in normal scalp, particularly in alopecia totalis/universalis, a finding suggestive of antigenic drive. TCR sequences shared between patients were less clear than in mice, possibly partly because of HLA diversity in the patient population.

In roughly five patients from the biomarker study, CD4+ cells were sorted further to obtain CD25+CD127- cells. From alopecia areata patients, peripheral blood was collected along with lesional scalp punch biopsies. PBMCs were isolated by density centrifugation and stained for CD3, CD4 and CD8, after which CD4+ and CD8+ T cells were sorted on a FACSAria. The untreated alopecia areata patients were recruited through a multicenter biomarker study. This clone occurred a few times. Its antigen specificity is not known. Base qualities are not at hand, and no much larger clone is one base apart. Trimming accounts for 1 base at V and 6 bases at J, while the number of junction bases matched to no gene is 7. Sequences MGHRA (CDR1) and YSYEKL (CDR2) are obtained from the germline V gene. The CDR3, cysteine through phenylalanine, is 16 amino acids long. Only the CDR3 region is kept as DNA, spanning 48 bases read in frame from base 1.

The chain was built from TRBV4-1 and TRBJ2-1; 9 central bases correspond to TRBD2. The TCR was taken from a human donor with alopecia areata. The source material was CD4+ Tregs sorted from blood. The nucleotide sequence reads TGCGCCAGCAGCCAAGTCCTGAGCGGGAGGCCCAATGAGCAGTTCTTC. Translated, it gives CASSQVLSGRPNEQFF.